Listed below are T cell receptor beta chains from one sample, sequenced in a study of T cells expressing NK-cell markers. TCRdb processed the 5' RACE reads again and assigns one entry to each CDR3 protein, with no DNA. The sample table includes 550,000 or so distinct CDR3 sequences. Sample: blood T cells: a sorted CD56 or NKG2C T cell subset, CD4+ or CD8+ T cells, or bulk PBMC T cells (not recorded which). The receptors stem from a man aged 18 to 29 in good health. The CDR3 runs from the conserved cysteine through the conserved F or W.

length	V	J	CDR3
14	TRBV7-9	TRBJ2-1	CASSRGPLENEQFF
16	TRBV5-1	TRBJ2-7	CASSPRPGQGAYEQYF
14	TRBV28	TRBJ2-5	CADRPGGYQETQYF
12	TRBV9	TRBJ2-2	CASRGDGGELFF
14	TRBV25-1	TRBJ2-4	CASSATGAPNIQYF
12	TRBV3-1	TRBJ2-5	CASSRIQETQYF
16	TRBV5-6	TRBJ2-1	CASSLQGLAGANEQFF
15	TRBV5-1	TRBJ2-7	CASSFGGGWNSEQYF
15	TRBV12-3/TRBV12-4	TRBJ2-3	CASSLLRGYTDTQYF
15	TRBV20-1	TRBJ2-7	CSARDAVAISYEQYF
16	TRBV6-1	TRBJ2-3	CASTEAHRASTDTQYF
17	TRBV14	TRBJ2-1	CASSPTLTLFSYNEQFF
16	TRBV24-1	TRBJ2-1	CATSDSSGGIYNEQFF
14	TRBV20-1	TRBJ1-6	CSAREGGNWPPLHF
17	TRBV4-3	TRBJ2-7	CASSQGADEGGPYEQYF
14	TRBV20-1	TRBJ2-3	CSAQGTSGRDTQYF
19	TRBV9	TRBJ2-4	CASSVGGVKNGIAKNIQYF
16	TRBV5-1	TRBJ1-3	CASSPGTWGSGNTIYF
16	TRBV12-3/TRBV12-4	TRBJ2-3	CASSFLGLAGEDTQYF
19	TRBV11-2	TRBJ2-2	CASSLDLSPGGVNTGELFF
14	TRBV20-1	TRBJ2-5	CSANPAAGPETQYF
15	TRBV12-3/TRBV12-4	TRBJ1-4	CASSLSGGESEKLFF
14	TRBV29-1	TRBJ2-1	CSVPSRDYHNEQFF
16	TRBV3-1	TRBJ2-2	CASSQGDRVITGELFF
17	TRBV18	TRBJ2-1	CASSPDSGASSYNEQFF
14	TRBV25-1	TRBJ1-5	CASSAGVRGQPQHF
15	TRBV6-2/TRBV6-3	TRBJ2-7	CASSQLGAPSYEQYF
14	TRBV7-9	TRBJ2-5	CASSLASRTQTQYF
15	TRBV14	TRBJ2-7	CASSPTSGRRYEQYF
15	TRBV7-2	TRBJ2-1	CASSPPGLPYNEQFF
12	TRBV28	TRBJ2-2	CAGTDSTGELFF
15	TRBV29-1	TRBJ2-3	CSVEDPVSSTDTQYF
17	TRBV27	TRBJ2-1	CASSLATSGRAYNEQFF
15	TRBV15	TRBJ1-4	CATSRDGTGDEKLFF
14	TRBV12-3/TRBV12-4	TRBJ2-2	CASSTQAGTGELFF
14	TRBV12-5	TRBJ2-1	CASGFDRSGDEQFF
15	TRBV5-5	TRBJ2-3	CASSLGTGLRDTQYF
17	TRBV14	TRBJ2-3	CASSRWNQGYRTDTQYF
14	TRBV3-1	TRBJ2-4	CASERAAAKNIQYF
12	TRBV18	TRBJ2-7	CASSDSVYEQYF
15	TRBV4-1	TRBJ2-1	CASSPIGLSYNEQFF
14	TRBV5-1	TRBJ2-4	CASSLTDRTTIQYF
15	TRBV3-1	TRBJ2-1	CASSPSRQGHNEQFF
16	TRBV28	TRBJ2-2	CASRRMTGANTGELFF
18	TRBV21-1	TRBJ2-1	CASSKKDGNPRAYNEQFF
15	TRBV28	TRBJ2-7	CASSPRLRGSYEQYF